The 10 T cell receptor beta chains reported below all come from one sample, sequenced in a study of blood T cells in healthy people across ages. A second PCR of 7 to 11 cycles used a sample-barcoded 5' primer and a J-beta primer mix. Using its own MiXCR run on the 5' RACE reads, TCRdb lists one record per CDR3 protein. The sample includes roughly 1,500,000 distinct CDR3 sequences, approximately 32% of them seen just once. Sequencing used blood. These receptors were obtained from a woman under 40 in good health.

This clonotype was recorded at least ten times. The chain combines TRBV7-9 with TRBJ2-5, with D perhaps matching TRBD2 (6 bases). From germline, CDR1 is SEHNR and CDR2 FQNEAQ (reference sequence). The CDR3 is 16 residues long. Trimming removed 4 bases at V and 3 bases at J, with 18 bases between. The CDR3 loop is CASSSGERFLEETQYF. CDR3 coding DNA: TGTGCCAGCAGCTCGGGGGAACGATTCTTGGAAGAGACCCAGTACTTC.

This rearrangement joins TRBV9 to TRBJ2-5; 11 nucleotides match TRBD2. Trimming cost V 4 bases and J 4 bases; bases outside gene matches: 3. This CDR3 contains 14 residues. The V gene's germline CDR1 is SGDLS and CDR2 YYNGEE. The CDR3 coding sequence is TGTGCCAGCAGCAAGACTAGCGGGATAGAGACCCAGTACTTC. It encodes CASSKTSGIETQYF.

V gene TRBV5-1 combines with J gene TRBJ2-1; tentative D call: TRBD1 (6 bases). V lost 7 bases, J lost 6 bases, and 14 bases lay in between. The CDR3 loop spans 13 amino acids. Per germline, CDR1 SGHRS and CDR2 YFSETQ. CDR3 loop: CASSGAETNEQFF. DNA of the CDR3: TGCGCCAGCTCAGGGGCCGAGACCAATGAGCAGTTCTTC.

The CDR3 protein is CASSPRTGRDTGELFF. The CDR3 DNA sequence: TGTGCCAGCAGCCCTCGGACGGGGAGGGACACCGGGGAGCTGTTTTTT. This chain links TRBV7-3 with TRBJ2-2; 7 nucleotides match TRBD2. This CDR3 is 16 amino acids long. V shed 5 bases and J 3 bases; nucleotides not matched to a gene: 9. The germline V gene has CDR1 SGHTA and CDR2 FQGTGA.

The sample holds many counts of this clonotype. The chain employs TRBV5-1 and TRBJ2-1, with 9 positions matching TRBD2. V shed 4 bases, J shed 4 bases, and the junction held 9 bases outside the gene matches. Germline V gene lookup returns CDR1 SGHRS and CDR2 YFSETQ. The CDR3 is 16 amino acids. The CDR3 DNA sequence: TGCGCCAGCAGCCCGAGGACTAGCGCAAAATACAATGAGCAGTTCTTC. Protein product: CASSPRTSAKYNEQFF.

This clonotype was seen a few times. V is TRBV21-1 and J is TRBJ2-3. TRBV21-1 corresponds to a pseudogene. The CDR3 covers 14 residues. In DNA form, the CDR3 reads TGTGCCAGCAGCAAAGCTACGTGTGAGGATACGCAGTATTTT. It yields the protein CASSKATCEDTQYF.

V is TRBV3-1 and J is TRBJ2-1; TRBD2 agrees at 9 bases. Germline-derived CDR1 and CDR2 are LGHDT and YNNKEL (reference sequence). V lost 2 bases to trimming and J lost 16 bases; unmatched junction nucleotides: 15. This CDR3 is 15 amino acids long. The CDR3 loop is CASSQSLPGAGGHFF. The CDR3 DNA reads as TGTGCCAGCAGCCAAAGCTTGCCGGGAGCGGGGGGCCATTTCTTC.

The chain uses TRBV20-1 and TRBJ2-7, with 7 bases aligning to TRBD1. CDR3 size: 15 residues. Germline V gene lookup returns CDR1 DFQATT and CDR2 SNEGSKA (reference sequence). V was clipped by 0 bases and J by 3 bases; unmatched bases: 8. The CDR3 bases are TGCAGTGCTAGAGATCAGAGGGGGCGGTACTACGAGCAGTACTTC. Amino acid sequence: CSARDQRGRYYEQYF.

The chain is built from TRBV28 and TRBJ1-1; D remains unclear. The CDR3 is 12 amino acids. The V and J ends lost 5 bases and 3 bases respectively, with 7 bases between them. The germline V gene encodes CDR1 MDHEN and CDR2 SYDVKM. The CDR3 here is CASSNPYTEAFF. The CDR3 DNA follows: TGTGCCAGCAGTAACCCCTACACTGAAGCTTTCTTT.

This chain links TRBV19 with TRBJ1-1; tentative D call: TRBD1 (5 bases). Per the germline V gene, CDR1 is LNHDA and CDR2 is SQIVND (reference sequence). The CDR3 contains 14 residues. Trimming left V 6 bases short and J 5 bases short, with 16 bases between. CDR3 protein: CASRYGRGETEAFF. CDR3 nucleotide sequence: TGTGCCAGTAGGTACGGAAGGGGAGAGACTGAAGCTTTCTTT.